Each of the 24 T cell receptor beta chains below was sequenced from the same sample in a study of human T cells and chemical hapten exposure listed by TCRdb under 2021. To prepare the library, RACE was applied. Sequenced using a NextSeq 500. TCRdb trimmed the raw reads at Q25, called clones with MiXCR and kept productive beta chains. Every distinct CDR3 protein forms one entry, paired with its most common genes and DNA. The sample data list some 400,000 distinct CDR3 sequences, and around 5% of these were observed just once. 2% to 2.5% of the sample is in the top ten clones. The time point label here, explained by the study, means: patch test 1, 2 weeks after DPC sensitization. Reading the label with the study, this specimen's treatment or condition is: therapeutic diphenylcyclopropenone sensitization with weekly scalp DPC. Sample: whole blood, taken in connection with sensitization to the hapten diphenylcyclopropenone (DPC). All receptors derive from a woman in her fifties or sixties with alopecia areata. Some clones in this sample may be carry-over from other donors' samples.

In this sample, this clonotype turned up many times. V usage is TRBV12-3 or TRBV12-4 and J usage is TRBJ1-5; D not certain. The CDR3 contains 15 residues. The V and J ends lost 3 bases and 1 base respectively, with 10 bases between them. CDR3 in DNA: TGTGCCAGCAGTTTGAGTAGGGCAAGCAATCAGCCCCAGCATTTT. Translation: CASSLSRASNQPQHF.

The rearrangement links TRBV2 to TRBJ2-3; TRBD2 is a possible D gene (5 bases). CDR1 and CDR2 (germline): SNHLY, FYNNEI. Trimming took 6 bases from V and 14 from J, leaving 15 bases between them. The CDR3 extends over 11 amino acids. In nucleotides, the CDR3 is TGTGCCAGCAGCGTAGGACTGGGTCGGTATTTT. Translating gives CASSVGLGRYF.

The table lists this clonotype with many counts. V is TRBV4-3 and J is TRBJ1-6; D gene uncertain. V dropped 3 bases and J dropped 9 bases, with 9 bases sitting between them. The CDR3 extends over 13 amino acids. Germline loops: CDR1 LGHNA, CDR2 YSLEER. The CDR3 reads CASSQGLGSPLHF. DNA for the CDR3: TGCGCCAGCAGCCAGGGGTTGGGTTCACCCCTCCACTTT.

V and J are TRBV24-1 and TRBJ1-1, with TRBD1 identical over 7 bases. Unmatched junction bases numbered 24, after V lost 3 bases and J lost 3 bases. The length of the CDR3 is 21 residues. Germline V gene sequence: CDR1 KGHDR, CDR2 SFDVKD. This CDR3 is CATSDHYRGTRARATDTEAFF. The CDR3 DNA sequence: TGTGCCACCAGTGATCACTACAGGGGAACCCGAGCCCGGGCCACAGACACTGAAGCTTTCTTT.

This clonotype was counted many times. This chain connects TRBV7-2 to TRBJ1-5; 10 positions agree with TRBD1. This CDR3 has 16 amino acids. Trimming took 3 bases from V and 4 from J; bases not matched to a gene: 6. CDR1 and CDR2 (germline): SGHTA, FQGNSA. CDR3 in DNA: TGTGCCAGCAGCTTTAGTGGGACAGGGGTAAATCAGCCCCAGCATTTT. Protein: CASSFSGTGVNQPQHF.

This clonotype was counted many times. The chain employs TRBV29-1 and TRBJ1-2; D gene unclear. Germline assignment: CDR1 SQVTM and CDR2 ANQGSEA. The CDR3 spans 11 residues. The CDR3 sequence: CSFSGIDGYTF. CDR3 coding DNA: TGCAGTTTCTCGGGCATAGACGGCTACACCTTC.

The CDR3 reads CASSWGPADGDEQYF. CDR3 sequence (DNA): TGTGCCAGCAGTTGGGGTCCAGCCGATGGCGACGAGCAGTACTTC. The chain has TRBV12-3 or TRBV12-4 and TRBJ2-7; no clear D gene. The V gene lost 4 bases and the J gene lost 5 bases, with 18 bases spanning the gap. The CDR3 has 15 residues.

This clonotype was found a few times. This chain connects TRBV15 to TRBJ2-7; D is unresolved. Germline V gives CDR1 LNHNV, CDR2 YYDKDF (reference sequence). Trimming took off 0 bases at V and 0 bases at J, with 6 bases between the two ends. The CDR3 is 14 amino acids. The CDR3 sequence: CATSRDAVSYEQYF. The CDR3 region has the DNA TGTGCCACCAGCAGAGACGCGGTCTCCTACGAGCAGTACTTC.

This clonotype was seen at least ten times. The V gene is TRBV11-2, the J gene TRBJ2-7; possibly TRBD1 or TRBD2 for D (5 bases each). With 5 bases removed from V and 7 bases from J, the gap between germline ends came to 18 bases. The germline gives CDR1 SGHAT, CDR2 FQNNGV. The CDR3 contains 14 residues. The CDR3 bases are TGTGCCAGCAGCCATACTCCCGGGACGGGAGAGCAGTACTTC. Its translation is CASSHTPGTGEQYF. Filled out from reference TRBV11-2 and TRBJ2-7, the complete variable domain reads EAGVAQSPRYKIIEKRQSVAFWCNPISGHATLYWYQQILGQGPKLLIQFQNNGVVDDSQLPKDRFSAERLKGVDSTLKIQPAKLEDSAVYLCASSHTPGTGEQYFGPGTRLTVT.

The chain links TRBV5-1 to TRBJ1-2; 8 bases agree with TRBD1. There are 15 residues in the CDR3. V dropped 3 bases and J dropped 3; count of bases not matched to a gene: 7. The V gene's germline CDR1 is SGHRS and CDR2 YFSETQ. The CDR3 DNA reads as TGCGCCAGCAGCTGGTTTGGACAGGGCGACTATGGCTACACCTTC. Translating it yields CASSWFGQGDYGYTF.

This clonotype was observed many times. The V gene is TRBV28, the J gene TRBJ2-3; 11 positions agree with TRBD2. Trimming cost V 5 bases and J 0 bases; bases outside gene matches: 4. There are 16 residues in the CDR3. In germline, CDR1 is MDHEN, CDR2 SYDVKM. The CDR3, as DNA: TGTGCCAGCAGTCCCCGGACTAGCGGGAGCACAGATACGCAGTATTTT. Its translation: CASSPRTSGSTDTQYF.

This clonotype was counted many times. V gene TRBV28 combines with J gene TRBJ1-1; TRBD1 agrees at 9 bases. The CDR3 runs to 15 residues. The V segment lost 4 bases and the J segment 1 base; nucleotides outside the gene matches: 4. Germline V CDR1 and CDR2: MDHEN, SYDVKM. CDR3 sequence: CASSWTGAENTEAFF. The CDR3 region has the DNA TGTGCCAGCAGTTGGACAGGGGCGGAGAACACTGAAGCTTTCTTT.

This clonotype was found many times. DNA for the CDR3: TGTGCCAGCAGCCCGGGTCCCTACGAGCAGTACTTC. It encodes CASSPGPYEQYF. V gene TRBV7-9 combines with J gene TRBJ2-7; D gene unclear. CDR1 is SEHNR, CDR2 FQNEAQ, per germline (reference sequence). The CDR3 extends over 12 amino acids. The V and J ends lost 5 bases and 2 bases respectively, with 7 bases between them.

This clonotype was counted at least ten times. This chain connects TRBV6-6 to TRBJ2-7, with D perhaps assigned TRBD1 or TRBD2 (5 bases each). From germline, CDR1 is MNHNY and CDR2 SVGAGI (reference sequence). V gave up 0 bases and J gave up 5 bases, with 8 bases separating them. This CDR3 is built from 13 residues. CDR3 nucleotide sequence: TGTGCCAGCAGTTACTCGGGGACCAACGAGCAGTACTTC. Its protein is CASSYSGTNEQYF.

At least ten counts were recorded for this clonotype. The chain recombines TRBV27 with TRBJ1-1; TRBD1 is a possible D gene (5 bases). This CDR3 comprises 19 residues. Trimming left V 2 bases short and J 3 bases short, with 25 bases between. Germline V CDR1 and CDR2: MNHEY, SMNVEV (reference sequence). The CDR3 nucleotides are TGTGCCAGCAGTTTAGGGCTTGTGTACGGCAGGCGGGACGACACTGAAGCTTTCTTT. The encoded protein is CASSLGLVYGRRDDTEAFF.

This clonotype was seen repeatedly, ten times or more. This rearrangement joins TRBV20-1 to TRBJ2-3, with unresolved D. Deletions cut 1 base from V and 4 bases from J, with 9 bases between. The germline gives CDR1 DFQATT, CDR2 SNEGSKA (reference sequence). This CDR3 spans 13 amino acids. The CDR3 loop reads CSARVNGPDTQYF. The CDR3 DNA is TGCAGTGCTAGAGTTAACGGCCCAGATACGCAGTATTTT.

The chain recombines TRBV27 with TRBJ1-3, with 10 bases matching TRBD1. The V gene end was trimmed by 6 bases and the J gene end by 4 bases; junction bases not matched to a gene: 6. Looked up from germline, CDR1 is MNHEY and CDR2 is SMNVEV (reference sequence). CDR3 length: 15 amino acids. In DNA, the CDR3 is TGTGCCAGCAGGCACGACAGGGGGCACGGAAACACCATATATTTT. It is translated as CASRHDRGHGNTIYF.

This clonotype was detected many times. The V gene is TRBV28, the J gene TRBJ1-1, with 7 bases lining up with TRBD1. The CDR3 is made up of 12 amino acids. The V and J ends lost 8 bases and 5 bases, in that order; junction bases with no gene match: 5. CDR1 and CDR2 from the germline V gene are MDHEN and SYDVKM. The CDR3 sequence: CASRGGTTEAFF. In DNA, the CDR3 is TGTGCCAGCCGAGGGGGCACGACTGAAGCTTTCTTT.

This clonotype was observed many times. This chain links TRBV29-1 with TRBJ2-7, with 12 positions matching TRBD2. CDR3 size: 12 residues. V shed 4 bases and J 6 bases; nucleotides not matched to a gene: 1. Germline lookup yields CDR1 SQVTM and CDR2 ANQGSEA. CDR3 coding DNA: TGCAGCGTTGGACTAGCGGGAGTCGAGCAGTACTTC. This codes for CSVGLAGVEQYF.

This clonotype was counted at least ten times. The V call is TRBV12-3 or TRBV12-4, the J call TRBJ1-1; D remains unclear. Trimming left V 0 bases short and J 10 bases short, with 9 bases between. CDR3 length: 12 residues. The CDR3 DNA reads as TGTGCCAGCAGTTTAGCGCGAGCAGTAGCTTTCTTT. Translating gives CASSLARAVAFF.

In its sample, this clonotype was seen a few times. This chain joins TRBV11-3 and TRBJ2-5, with TRBD1 as a possible D gene (6 bases). The CDR3 totals 16 residues. The V gene lost 1 base and the J gene lost 5 bases, with 17 bases spanning the gap. Germline V gene lookup returns CDR1 SGHNT and CDR2 YENEEA. CDR3 loop: CASSLGSGQGLETQYF. For the CDR3, the DNA is TGTGCCAGCAGCTTAGGTTCGGGGCAGGGGTTGGAGACCCAGTACTTC.

This clonotype was observed at least ten times. The chain is built from TRBV27 and TRBJ2-1; 7 bases are shared with TRBD1. Germline CDR1 is MNHEY and CDR2 is SMNVEV (reference sequence). V dropped 2 bases and J dropped 2; count of bases not matched to a gene: 9. The CDR3 is 17 amino acids. The CDR3: CASSLSRDSRPYNEQFF. The CDR3 bases are TGTGCCAGCAGTTTAAGCCGGGACAGCCGGCCCTACAATGAGCAGTTCTTC.

This clonotype occurred many times. This chain links TRBV20-1 with TRBJ2-1, with D perhaps TRBD1 or TRBD2 (5 bases each). V was shortened by 0 bases and J by 2 bases, with 5 bases between the two germline ends. The CDR3 extends over 13 amino acids. From germline, CDR1 is DFQATT and CDR2 SNEGSKA (reference sequence). CDR3 region: CSAREGPYNEQFF. CDR3 coding DNA: TGCAGTGCTAGAGAGGGACCCTACAATGAGCAGTTCTTC.

This clonotype was counted at least ten times. The chain links TRBV28 to TRBJ1-6; 9 nucleotides line up with TRBD1. This CDR3 region has 15 residues. J lost 10 bases, V lost 1 base, and 5 bases had no gene match. CDR1 is MDHEN, CDR2 SYDVKM, per germline. The CDR3 DNA reads as TGTGCCAGCAGTTTATTGGGACAGGGCATGTCACCCCTCCACTTT. It codes for CASSLLGQGMSPLHF.